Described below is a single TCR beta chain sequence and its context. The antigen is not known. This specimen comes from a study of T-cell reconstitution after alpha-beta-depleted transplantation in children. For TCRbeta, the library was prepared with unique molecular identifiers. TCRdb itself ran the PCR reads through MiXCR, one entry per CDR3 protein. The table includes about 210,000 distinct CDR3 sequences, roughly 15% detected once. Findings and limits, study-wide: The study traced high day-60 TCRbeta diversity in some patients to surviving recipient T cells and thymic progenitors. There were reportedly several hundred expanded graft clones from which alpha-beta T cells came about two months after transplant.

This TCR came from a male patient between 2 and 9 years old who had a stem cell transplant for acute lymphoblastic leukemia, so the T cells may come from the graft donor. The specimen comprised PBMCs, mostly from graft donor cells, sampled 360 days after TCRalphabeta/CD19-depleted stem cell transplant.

The CDR3 bases are TGTGCCAGCAGTTTCCATGTCCCGGACCCCGGGGAGCTGTTTTTT. Its protein is CASSFHVPDPGELFF. J is TRBJ2-2 and V is TRBV7-2; D not certain. Germline assignment: CDR1 SGHTA and CDR2 FQGNSA. The CDR3 consists of 15 residues. V lost 6 bases and J lost 6, with 17 bases in between.